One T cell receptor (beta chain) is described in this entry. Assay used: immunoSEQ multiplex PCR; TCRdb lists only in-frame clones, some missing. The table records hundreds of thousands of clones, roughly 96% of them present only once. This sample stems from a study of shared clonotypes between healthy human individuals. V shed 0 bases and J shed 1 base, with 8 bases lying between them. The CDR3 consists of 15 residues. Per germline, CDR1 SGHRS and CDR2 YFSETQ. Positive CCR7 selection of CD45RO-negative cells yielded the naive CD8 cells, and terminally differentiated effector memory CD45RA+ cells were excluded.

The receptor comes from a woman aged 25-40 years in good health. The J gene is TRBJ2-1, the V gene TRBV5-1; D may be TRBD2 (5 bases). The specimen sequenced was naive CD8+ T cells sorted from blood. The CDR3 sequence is CASSLAPGSYNEQFF. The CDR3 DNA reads TGCGCCAGCAGCTTGGCCCCGGGGTCCTACAATGAGCAGTTCTTC.